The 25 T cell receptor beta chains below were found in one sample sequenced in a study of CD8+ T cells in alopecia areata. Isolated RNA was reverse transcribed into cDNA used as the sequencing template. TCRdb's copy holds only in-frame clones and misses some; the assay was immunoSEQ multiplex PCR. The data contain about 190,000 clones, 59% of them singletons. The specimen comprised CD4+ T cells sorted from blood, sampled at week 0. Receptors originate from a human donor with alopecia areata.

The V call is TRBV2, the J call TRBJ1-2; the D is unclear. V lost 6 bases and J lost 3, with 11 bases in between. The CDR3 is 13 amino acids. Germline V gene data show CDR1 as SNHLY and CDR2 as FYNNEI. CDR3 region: CASSLRIYYGYTF. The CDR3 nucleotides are TGTGCCAGCAGCCTCAGGATATACTATGGCTACACCTTC. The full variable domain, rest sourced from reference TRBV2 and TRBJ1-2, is EPEVTQTPSHQVTQMGQEVILRCVPISNHLYFYWYRQILGQKVEFLVSFYNNEISEKSEIFDDQFSVERPDGSNFTLKIRSTKLEDSAMYFCASSLRIYYGYTFGSGTRLTVV.

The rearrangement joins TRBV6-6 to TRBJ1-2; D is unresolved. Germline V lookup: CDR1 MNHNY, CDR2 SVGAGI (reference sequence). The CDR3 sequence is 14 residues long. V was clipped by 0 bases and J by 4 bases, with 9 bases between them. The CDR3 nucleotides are TGTGCCAGCAGTTACTCGGAGAGATCCTATGGCTACACCTTC. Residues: CASSYSERSYGYTF.

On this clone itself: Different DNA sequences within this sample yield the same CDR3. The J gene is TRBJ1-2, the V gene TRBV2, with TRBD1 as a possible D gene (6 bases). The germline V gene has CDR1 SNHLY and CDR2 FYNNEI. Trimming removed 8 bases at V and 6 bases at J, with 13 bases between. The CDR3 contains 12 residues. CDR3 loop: CASAPDSHGYTF. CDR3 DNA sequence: TGTGCCAGCGCTCCGGACAGTCATGGCTACACCTTC. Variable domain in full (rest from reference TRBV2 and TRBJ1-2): EPEVTQTPSHQVTQMGQEVILRCVPISNHLYFYWYRQILGQKVEFLVSFYNNEISEKSEIFDDQFSVERPDGSNFTLKIRSTKLEDSAMYFCASAPDSHGYTFGSGTRLTVV.

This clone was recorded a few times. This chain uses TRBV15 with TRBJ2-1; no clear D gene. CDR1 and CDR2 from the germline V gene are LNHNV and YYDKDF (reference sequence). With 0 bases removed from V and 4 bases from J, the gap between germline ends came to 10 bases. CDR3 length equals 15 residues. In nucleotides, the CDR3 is TGTGCCACCAGCAGAGAAACGACACCTTACAATGAGCAGTTCTTC. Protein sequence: CATSRETTPYNEQFF.

As DNA, the CDR3 is TGCGCCAGCAGCTCAGGATGGGGTTTCAACACCTTC. Its protein product is CASSSGWGFNTF. The chain uses TRBV5-1 and TRBJ1-2; D call uncertain. The CDR3 is 12 amino acids. Germline lookup yields CDR1 SGHRS and CDR2 YFSETQ. Trimming cost V 3 bases and J 12 bases, with 15 bases left between them. The entire variable domain, with the rest obtained from reference TRBV5-1 and TRBJ1-2, is as follows: KAGVTQTPRYLIKTRGQQVTLSCSPISGHRSVSWYQQTPGQGLQFLFEYFSETQRNKGNFPGRFSGRQFSNSRSEMNVSTLELGDSALYLCASSSGWGFNTFGSGTRLTVV.

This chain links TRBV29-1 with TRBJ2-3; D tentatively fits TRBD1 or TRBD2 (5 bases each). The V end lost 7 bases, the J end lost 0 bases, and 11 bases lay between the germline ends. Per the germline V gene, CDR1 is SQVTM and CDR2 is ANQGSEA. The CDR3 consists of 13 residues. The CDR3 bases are TGCAGCGGGGGACGGGGCAGCACAGATACGCAGTATTTT. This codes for CSGGRGSTDTQYF.

Here the CDR3 reads CASSLGNADTQYF. The CDR3 nucleotides read TGTGCCAGCAGCTTGGGTAACGCAGATACGCAGTATTTT. V and J are TRBV7-6 and TRBJ2-3, with unresolved D. The length of the CDR3 is 13 residues. Germline assignment: CDR1 SGHVS and CDR2 FNYEAQ. V gave up 3 bases and J gave up 4 bases, with 8 bases separating them.

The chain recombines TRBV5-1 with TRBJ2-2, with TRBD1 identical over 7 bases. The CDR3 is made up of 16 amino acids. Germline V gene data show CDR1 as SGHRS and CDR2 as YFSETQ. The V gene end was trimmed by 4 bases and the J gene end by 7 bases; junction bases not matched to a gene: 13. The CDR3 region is CASSETGPGFDGELFF. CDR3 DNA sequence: TGCGCCAGCAGCGAGACAGGGCCAGGTTTTGACGGGGAGCTGTTTTTT.

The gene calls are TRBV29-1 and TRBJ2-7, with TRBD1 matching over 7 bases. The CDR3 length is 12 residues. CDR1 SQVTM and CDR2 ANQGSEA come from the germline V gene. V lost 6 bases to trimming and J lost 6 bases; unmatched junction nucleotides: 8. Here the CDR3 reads CSVRQGTGEQYF. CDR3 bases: TGCAGCGTACGACAGGGAACGGGCGAGCAGTACTTC.

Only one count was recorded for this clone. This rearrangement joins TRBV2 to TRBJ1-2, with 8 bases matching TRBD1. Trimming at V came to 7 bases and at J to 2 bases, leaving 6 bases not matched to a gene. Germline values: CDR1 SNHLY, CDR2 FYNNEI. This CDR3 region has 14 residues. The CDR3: CASNLDRANYGYTF. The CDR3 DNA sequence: TGTGCCAGCAACCTGGACAGGGCAAACTATGGCTACACCTTC.

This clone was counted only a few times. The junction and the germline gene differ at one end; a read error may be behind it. The CDR3, as DNA: TGCAGTGCTGAAGAGGGACAGGGTTTT. It specifies CSAEEGQGF. The V call is TRBV20-1, the J call TRBJ2-3, with 9 bases fitting TRBD1. Germline V CDR1 and CDR2: DFQATT, SNEGSKA (reference sequence). The CDR3 runs to 9 residues.

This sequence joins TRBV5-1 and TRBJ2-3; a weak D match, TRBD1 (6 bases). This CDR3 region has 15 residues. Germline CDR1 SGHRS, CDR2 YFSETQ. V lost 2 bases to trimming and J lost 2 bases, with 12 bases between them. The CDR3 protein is CASSLGQLLTDTQYF. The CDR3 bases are TGCGCCAGCAGCTTAGGACAGTTACTCACAGATACGCAGTATTTT.

The CDR3 loop is CSGRGWTVEQFF. As DNA, the CDR3 is TGCAGCGGACGAGGCTGGACTGTTGAGCAGTTCTTC. The rearrangement links TRBV29-1 to TRBJ2-1, with a tentative D call TRBD2 (5 bases). V was trimmed by 7 bases and J by 9 bases, leaving 16 bases between them. This CDR3 is 12 amino acids long. Germline CDR1 is SQVTM and CDR2 is ANQGSEA.

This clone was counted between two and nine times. Here the CDR3 reads CSVQGAKNIQYF. DNA of the CDR3: TGCAGCGTCCAGGGGGCCAAAAACATTCAGTACTTC. The rearrangement uses TRBV29-1 and TRBJ2-4; a possible D gene is TRBD1 (6 bases). V gave up 6 bases and J gave up 1 base, with 7 bases separating them. The CDR3 spans 12 residues. Germline loops: CDR1 SQVTM, CDR2 ANQGSEA.

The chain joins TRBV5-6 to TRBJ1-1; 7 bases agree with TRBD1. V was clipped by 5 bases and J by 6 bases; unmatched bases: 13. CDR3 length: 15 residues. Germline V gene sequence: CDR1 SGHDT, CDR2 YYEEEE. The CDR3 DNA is TGTGCCAGCAGTAAACAGGGGACCTCCTGGGCTGAAGCTTTCTTT. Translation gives CASSKQGTSWAEAFF. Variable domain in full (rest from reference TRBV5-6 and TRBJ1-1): DAGVTQSPTHLIKTRGQQVTLRCSPKSGHDTVSWYQQALGQGPQFIFQYYEEEERQRGNFPDRFSGHQFPNYSSELNVNALLLGDSALYLCASSKQGTSWAEAFFGQGTRLTVV.

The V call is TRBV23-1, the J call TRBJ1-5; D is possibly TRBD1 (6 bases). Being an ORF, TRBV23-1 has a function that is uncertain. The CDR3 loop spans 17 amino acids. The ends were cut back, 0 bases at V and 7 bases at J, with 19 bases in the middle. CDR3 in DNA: TGCGCCAGCAGTCAATCCGCACAGGGTGGGGTGCGGCAGCCCCAGCATTTT. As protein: CASSQSAQGGVRQPQHF.

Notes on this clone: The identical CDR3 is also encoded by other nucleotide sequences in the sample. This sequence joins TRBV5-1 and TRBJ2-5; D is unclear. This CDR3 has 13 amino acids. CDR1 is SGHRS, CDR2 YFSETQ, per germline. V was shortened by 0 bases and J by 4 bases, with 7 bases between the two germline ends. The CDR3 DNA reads TGCGCCAGCAGCTTGGGCCGTCGAGAGACCCAGTACTTC. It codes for CASSLGRRETQYF.

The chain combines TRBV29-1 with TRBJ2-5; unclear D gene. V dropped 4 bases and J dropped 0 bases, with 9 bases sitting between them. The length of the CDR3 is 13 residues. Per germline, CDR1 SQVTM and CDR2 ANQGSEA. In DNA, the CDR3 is TGCAGCGTTGCTCTGCGTTACCAAGAGACCCAGTACTTC. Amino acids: CSVALRYQETQYF.

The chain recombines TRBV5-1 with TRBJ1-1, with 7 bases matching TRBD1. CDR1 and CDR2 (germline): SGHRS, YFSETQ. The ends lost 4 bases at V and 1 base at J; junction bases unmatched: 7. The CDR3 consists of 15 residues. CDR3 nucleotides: TGCGCCAGCAGCCGCTCGACAGGGACGAACACTGAAGCTTTCTTT. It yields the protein CASSRSTGTNTEAFF.

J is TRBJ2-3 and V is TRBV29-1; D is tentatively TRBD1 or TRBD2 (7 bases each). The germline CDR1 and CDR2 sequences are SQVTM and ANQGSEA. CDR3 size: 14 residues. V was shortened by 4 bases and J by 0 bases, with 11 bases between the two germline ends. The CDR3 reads CSVAGGQSTDTQYF. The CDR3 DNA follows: TGCAGCGTTGCGGGGGGACAGAGCACAGATACGCAGTATTTT.

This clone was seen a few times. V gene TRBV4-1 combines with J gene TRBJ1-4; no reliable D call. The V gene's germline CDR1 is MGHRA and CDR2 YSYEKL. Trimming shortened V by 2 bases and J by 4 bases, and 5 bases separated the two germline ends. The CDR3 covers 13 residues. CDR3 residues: CASSQLGNEKLFF. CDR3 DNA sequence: TGCGCCAGCAGCCAACTGGGTAATGAAAAACTGTTTTTT.

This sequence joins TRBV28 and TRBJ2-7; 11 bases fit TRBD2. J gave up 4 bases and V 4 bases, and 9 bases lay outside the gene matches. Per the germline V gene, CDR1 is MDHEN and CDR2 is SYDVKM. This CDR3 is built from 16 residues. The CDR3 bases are TGTGCCAGCAGTTCGGCCATTAGCGGGGGGGCTTACGAGCAGTACTTC. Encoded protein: CASSSAISGGAYEQYF.

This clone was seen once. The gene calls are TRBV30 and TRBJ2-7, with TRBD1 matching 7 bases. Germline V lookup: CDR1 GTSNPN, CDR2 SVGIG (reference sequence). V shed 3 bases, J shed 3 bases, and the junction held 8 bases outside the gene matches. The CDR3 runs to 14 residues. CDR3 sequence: CAWRPVRGYYEQYF. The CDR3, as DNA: TGTGCCTGGAGGCCGGTCAGGGGGTACTACGAGCAGTACTTC.

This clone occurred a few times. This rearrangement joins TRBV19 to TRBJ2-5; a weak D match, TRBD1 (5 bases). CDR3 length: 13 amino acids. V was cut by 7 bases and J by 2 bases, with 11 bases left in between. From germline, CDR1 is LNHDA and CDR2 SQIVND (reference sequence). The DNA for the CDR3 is TGTGCCAGTAACAGGCCAGGACAAGAGACCCAGTACTTC. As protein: CASNRPGQETQYF.

The DNA of the CDR3 is TGCGCCAGTACCGCCGGGGGTAGCACAGATACGCAGTATTTT. Its protein is CASTAGGSTDTQYF. The rearrangement joins TRBV5-1 to TRBJ2-3, with D possibly matching TRBD2 (6 bases). Deletions cut 8 bases from V and 0 bases from J, with 13 bases between. The length of the CDR3 is 14 residues. Germline lookup yields CDR1 SGHRS and CDR2 YFSETQ.